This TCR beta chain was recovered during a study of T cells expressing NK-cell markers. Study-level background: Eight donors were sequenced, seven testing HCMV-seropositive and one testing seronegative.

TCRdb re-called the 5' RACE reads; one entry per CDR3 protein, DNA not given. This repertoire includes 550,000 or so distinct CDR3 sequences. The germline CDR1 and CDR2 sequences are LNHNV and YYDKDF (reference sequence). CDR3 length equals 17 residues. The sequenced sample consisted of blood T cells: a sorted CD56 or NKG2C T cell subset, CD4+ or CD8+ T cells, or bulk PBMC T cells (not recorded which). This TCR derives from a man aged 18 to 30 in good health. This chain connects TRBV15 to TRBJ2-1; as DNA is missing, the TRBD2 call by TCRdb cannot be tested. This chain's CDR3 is CATSRVELAGVLNEQFF.